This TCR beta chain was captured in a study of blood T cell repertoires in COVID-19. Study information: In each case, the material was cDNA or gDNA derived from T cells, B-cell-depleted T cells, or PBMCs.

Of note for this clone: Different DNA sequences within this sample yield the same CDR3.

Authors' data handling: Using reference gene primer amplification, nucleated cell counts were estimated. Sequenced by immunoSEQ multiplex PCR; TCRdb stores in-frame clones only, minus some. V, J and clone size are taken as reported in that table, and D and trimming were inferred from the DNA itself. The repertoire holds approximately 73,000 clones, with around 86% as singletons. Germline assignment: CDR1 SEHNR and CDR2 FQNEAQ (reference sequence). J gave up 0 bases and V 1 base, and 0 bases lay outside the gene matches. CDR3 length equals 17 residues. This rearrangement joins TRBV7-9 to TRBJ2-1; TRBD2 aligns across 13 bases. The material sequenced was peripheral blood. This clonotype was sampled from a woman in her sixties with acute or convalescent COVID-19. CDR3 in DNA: TGTGCCAGCAGCTTAGGACTAGCGGGAGGCTCCTACAATGAGCAGTTCTTC. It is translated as CASSLGLAGGSYNEQFF.